The sequence of this TCR beta chain was determined in a study of blood T cell repertoires in COVID-19 (dated by TCRdb to 2019 to 2021). For the study in its entirety: Collaborator samples came from the United States, Italy and Spain and covered acute and convalescent phases of COVID-19. The material from the prospective study consisted of cDNA or gDNA derived from T cells, B-cell-depleted T cells, or PBMCs. Deeply sampled blood TCRbeta repertoires from subjects exposed to, actively infected with, or recovered from COVID-19 were included in the dataset. The repertoires were released in a freely available public database meant as a resource for research on the immune response to SARS-CoV-2. The samples were drawn from the first 160 participants of the ongoing ImmuneRACE study and from under 1,500 subjects provided by 6 global collaborators. Sample metadata almost always included a de-identified subject ID, COVID-19 status, age in years and sex. Where available, HLA class I and class II types were obtained from metadata supplied by the sample provider rather than from assay-based typing. Results the study describes overall, beyond this receptor: The quantity of clinical and demographic metadata differed by source and by participant and was supplied without curation.

As concerns this clone: Which antigen it targets is not known. Base qualities are not at hand, and no much larger clone is one base apart.

TCRbeta CDR3 regions were amplified from genomic DNA using the immunoSEQ Assay, a bias-controlled multiplex PCR. Per the source publication's procedure: The number of nucleated cells in each sample was estimated by amplification of reference gene primers within the assay. Sequence reads were collapsed and filtered to measure the absolute abundance of every unique TCRbeta CDR3 rearrangement. For each sample, productive Simpson clonality was calculated as the square root of Simpson's diversity index over productive rearrangements. TCRdb stores this immuneACCESS table with in-frame sequences only. Part of the clones is absent; in the studies checked, under half of the shortfall reflects unresolved V genes, and no reason is known for the rest. Clone size and V and J calls were adopted from that table, with D and trimming inferred from the DNA. A total of 200,000 to 300,000 clones appear in this sample, roughly nine tenths of them only once. The ten top clones hold around a tenth of the sample.

Another Seattle source contributed samples from volunteer blood donors who had recovered from COVID-19. Collaborating institutions collected whole blood in K2EDTA tubes following their own protocols. For TCRbeta analysis, collaborator samples were shipped as frozen whole blood, as isolated PBMCs, or as DNA extracted from either sample type. According to the germline V gene (reference sequence), CDR1 reads LGHDT and CDR2 reads YNNKEL. Spanning cysteine to phenylalanine, the CDR3 consists of 17 amino acids. Just CDR3 DNA is preserved here, 51 bases in frame from base 1. The V end loses 3 bases and the J end loses 7 bases, and a stretch of 22 bases separates them.

The chain links TRBV3-1 (or the pseudogene TRBV3-2) with TRBJ2-1; TRBD2 might be the D gene, on 6 matching bases. The receptor comes from a man aged 35 to 55 who had recovered from COVID-19. Sequenced sample: peripheral blood. CDR3 region: CASSQTRELWLVNEQFF. The sequenced DNA is TGTGCCAGCAGCCAGACTAGGGAGCTTTGGTTGGTTAATGAGCAGTTCTTC.